This T cell receptor (beta chain) was profiled in a study of beta chain features in type 1 diabetes. Sequencing targeted expressed TCRB transcripts, as all isolated RNA had been reverse transcribed. The data were produced by immunoSEQ multiplex PCR, yet TCRdb's version contains in-frame clones alone and is incomplete. The repertoire has 250,000 to 350,000 clones, 8% to 13% of them found once; the top ten carry just over 0.015%. This clone was seen a few times. Around 0.12 L of blood, on average, came from one heparinised draw per donor. Germline CDR1 reads MNHEY; CDR2 reads SVGAGI. This CDR3 spans 15 amino acids. V lost 5 bases to trimming and J lost 6 bases; unmatched junction nucleotides: 7.

Material for sequencing was naive CD4+ T cells from blood. The source is a woman aged 25 to 45 in good health. The chain employs TRBV6-5 and TRBJ2-7, with TRBD2 identical over 13 bases. The CDR3 loop reads CASSRGLAGFSEQYF. The CDR3 bases are TGTGCCAGCAGTCGGGGACTAGCGGGATTTTCCGAGCAGTACTTC.